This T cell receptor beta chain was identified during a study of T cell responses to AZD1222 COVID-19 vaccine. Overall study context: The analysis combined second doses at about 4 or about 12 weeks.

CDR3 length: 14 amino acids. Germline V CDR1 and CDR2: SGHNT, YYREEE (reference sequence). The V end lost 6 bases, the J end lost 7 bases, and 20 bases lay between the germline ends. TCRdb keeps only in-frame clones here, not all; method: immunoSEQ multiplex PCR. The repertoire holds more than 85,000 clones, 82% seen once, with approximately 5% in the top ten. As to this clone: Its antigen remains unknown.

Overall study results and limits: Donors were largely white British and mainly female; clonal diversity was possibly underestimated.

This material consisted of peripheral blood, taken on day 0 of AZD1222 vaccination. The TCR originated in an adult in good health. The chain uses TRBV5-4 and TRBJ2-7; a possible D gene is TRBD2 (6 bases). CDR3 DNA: TGTGCCAGCACGCCATCCGGCGGGGCTCGGGAGCAGTACTTC. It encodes CASTPSGGAREQYF.